This passage covers 17 T cell receptor beta chains from one sample sequenced in a study of blood T cell repertoires in COVID-19. This table comes from immunoSEQ multiplex PCR, and its TCRdb copy is limited to in-frame clones, with some not included. Of approximately 74,000 clones listed, 88% were seen once; the top ten hold roughly 1.2%. Sequenced: peripheral blood. The receptors derive from an older woman with acute or convalescent COVID-19.

This chain joins TRBV6-1 and TRBJ1-1; possibly TRBD1 for D (6 bases). CDR1 MNHNS and CDR2 SASEGT come from the germline V gene. The length of the CDR3 is 16 residues. V lost 1 base, J lost 0 bases, and 12 bases lay in between. In nucleotides, the CDR3 is TGTGCCAGCAGTGAAGTCGGGGGGCTCTTGAACACTGAAGCTTTCTTT. It yields the protein CASSEVGGLLNTEAFF.

The rearrangement links TRBV5-1 to TRBJ2-3, with 7 bases aligning to TRBD1. CDR1 SGHRS and CDR2 YFSETQ come from the germline V gene. The CDR3 totals 17 residues. Trimming at V came to 4 bases and at J to 1 base, leaving 12 bases not matched to a gene. The CDR3 DNA follows: TGCGCCAGCAGCCGAGAGACAGGGCGAGTGGGCACAGATACGCAGTATTTT. Translated: CASSRETGRVGTDTQYF.

The gene calls are TRBV6-2 or TRBV6-3 and TRBJ2-5, with D unclear. The V gene lost 4 bases and the J gene lost 3 bases, with 3 bases spanning the gap. This CDR3 has 11 residues. CDR1 and CDR2 (germline): MNHEY, SVGEGT. CDR3 DNA sequence: TGTGCCAGCAGTTTAAAAGAGACCCAGTACTTC. Protein sequence: CASSLKETQYF.

The J gene is TRBJ1-2, the V gene TRBV6-1; D remains ambiguous. The CDR3 has 13 residues. V was pared by 1 base and J by 5 bases, with 8 bases between. Per germline, CDR1 MNHNS and CDR2 SASEGT. CDR3 loop: CASSEVRLYGYTF. The CDR3 DNA is TGTGCCAGCAGTGAAGTCAGACTATATGGCTACACCTTC.

This sequence joins TRBV4-1 and TRBJ2-7; D is unclear. There are 13 residues in the CDR3. From germline, CDR1 is MGHRA and CDR2 YSYEKL. V was cut by 4 bases and J by 3 bases, with 10 bases left in between. The CDR3 nucleotides are TGCGCCAGCAGCCCTCGACATCTCTACGAGCAGTACGTC. Protein: CASSPRHLYEQYV.

V is TRBV2 and J is TRBJ1-5, with D hard to call. Germline V lookup: CDR1 SNHLY, CDR2 FYNNEI. This CDR3 has 14 residues. Deletions cut 1 base from V and 2 bases from J, with 6 bases between. CDR3 nucleotide sequence: TGTGCCAGCAGTGAAGACCAGGGCAATCAGCCCCAGCATTTT. It specifies CASSEDQGNQPQHF.

This clone was seen a single time. Within the sample, other DNA sequences also encode this same CDR3. The rearrangement uses TRBV5-1 and TRBJ2-3; TRBD2 is a possible D gene (6 bases). This CDR3 spans 14 amino acids. CDR1 is SGHRS and CDR2 is YFSETQ in the germline V gene. V was cut by 4 bases and J by 0 bases, with 9 bases left in between. CDR3 amino acids: CASSPGLSTDTQYF. The CDR3 nucleotides read TGCGCCAGCAGCCCGGGACTTAGCACAGATACGCAGTATTTT.

The chain carries TRBV19 and TRBJ1-6; D is perhaps TRBD1 (6 bases). From germline, CDR1 is LNHDA and CDR2 SQIVND (reference sequence). CDR3 length: 16 residues. V was trimmed by 5 bases and J by 5 bases, leaving 16 bases between them. CDR3 in amino acids: CASSPRRGRDNSPLHF. The CDR3 nucleotides are TGTGCCAGTAGTCCTCGGAGGGGGAGGGATAATTCACCCCTCCACTTT.

This chain links TRBV7-2 with TRBJ1-2, with TRBD1 matching 7 bases. Germline CDR1 reads SGHTA; CDR2 reads FQGNSA. The CDR3 runs to 14 residues. Trimming removed 0 bases from V and 8 bases from J; junction bases left unmatched: 6. DNA of the CDR3: TGTGCCAGCAGCTTAGCCCCGACAGGGTACGGCTACACCTTC. It is translated as CASSLAPTGYGYTF.

V and J are TRBV5-1 and TRBJ2-1; 8 bases align to TRBD2. Losses at the gene ends were 0 bases for V and 0 bases for J; bases not matched to a gene: 5. Germline CDR1 reads SGHRS; CDR2 reads YFSETQ. The CDR3 totals 17 residues. CDR3 residues: CASSLGHGRASYNEQFF. CDR3 DNA: TGCGCCAGCAGCTTGGGCCACGGGAGGGCCTCCTACAATGAGCAGTTCTTC.

V usage is TRBV7-2 and J usage is TRBJ1-2; D not resolved. The CDR3 covers 13 residues. Germline V lookup: CDR1 SGHTA, CDR2 FQGNSA. V was trimmed by 4 bases and J by 5 bases, leaving 11 bases between them. CDR3 sequence (DNA): TGTGCCAGCAGCTCGGCAGGAGGTTATGGCTACACCTTC. Amino acids: CASSSAGGYGYTF.

The chain combines TRBV11-2 with TRBJ1-1, with no clear D. Germline V gene sequence: CDR1 SGHAT, CDR2 FQNNGV. The CDR3 has 13 amino acids. V lost 3 bases and J 6 bases, leaving 11 bases between the germline ends. The CDR3 loop is CASSFSRYAEAFF. The CDR3 DNA reads TGTGCCAGCAGCTTTAGCAGATACGCTGAAGCTTTCTTT.

J is TRBJ2-5 and V is TRBV19, with 9 bases lining up with TRBD1. The CDR3 spans 17 residues. Germline V gives CDR1 LNHDA, CDR2 SQIVND (reference sequence). V lost 6 bases to trimming and J lost 5 bases; unmatched junction nucleotides: 16. The CDR3: CASRPGQGKKELETQYF. The CDR3 DNA follows: TGTGCCAGTAGGCCGGGACAGGGCAAGAAAGAGTTGGAGACCCAGTACTTC.

The chain links TRBV30 to TRBJ1-3, with D uncertain. The germline gives CDR1 GTSNPN, CDR2 SVGIG (reference sequence). This CDR3 contains 13 residues. V lost 0 bases and J 3 bases, leaving 6 bases between the germline ends. CDR3: CAWSVGVGNTIYF. In nucleotides, the CDR3 is TGTGCCTGGAGTGTCGGGGTTGGAAACACCATATATTTT.

The chain joins TRBV5-1 to TRBJ1-4; D gene ambiguous. Germline V gives CDR1 SGHRS, CDR2 YFSETQ. The CDR3 is 13 amino acids. Trimming pared 1 base from V and 4 bases from J, leaving 5 bases between. The CDR3 region is CASSLYYNEKLFF. DNA for the CDR3: TGCGCCAGCAGCTTGTACTATAATGAAAAACTGTTTTTT.

The gene calls are TRBV7-3 and TRBJ2-1; TRBD2 agrees at 9 bases. With V trimmed by 1 base and J by 10 bases, 11 bases remained unmatched. Germline-derived CDR1 and CDR2 are SGHTA and FQGTGA. The CDR3 runs 16 residues. CDR3 sequence reads: CASSLMSWASGDEQFF. The CDR3 bases are TGTGCCAGCAGCTTAATGAGTTGGGCTAGCGGGGACGAGCAGTTCTTC.

This clone appeared a single time. The chain combines TRBV4-2 with TRBJ2-2; 10 bases map to TRBD2. The V gene end was trimmed by 0 bases and the J gene end by 4 bases; junction bases not matched to a gene: 14. CDR1 LGHNA and CDR2 YNFKEQ come from the germline V gene. The CDR3 length is 20 residues. CDR3 DNA sequence: TGTGCCAGCAGCCAAGACGATGCTAGCGGGGGCCAAGGGCGCACCGGGGAGCTGTTTTTT. Amino acid sequence: CASSQDDASGGQGRTGELFF.